The 22 T cell receptor beta chains reported below all come from one sample, sequenced in a study of shared clonotypes between healthy human individuals. Naive CD8 cells lacked CD45RO, underwent positive selection for CCR7 and left out terminally differentiated effector memory CD45RA+ cells. Assay used: immunoSEQ multiplex PCR; TCRdb lists only in-frame clones, some missing. Of fewer than 800,000 clones listed, roughly 94% are singletons. Specimen: naive CD8+ T cells sorted from blood. These receptors all come from a man in his thirties or forties in good health.

The V and J genes are TRBV7-7 and TRBJ2-1, with TRBD2 identical over 8 bases. Germline CDR1 reads SSHAT; CDR2 reads FNYEAQ (reference sequence). The CDR3 is 15 residues long. The CDR3 here is CAAGGSGRAYNEQFF. CDR3 DNA: TGTGCAGCTGGGGGAAGCGGGAGAGCCTACAATGAGCAGTTCTTC.

This chain joins TRBV7-9 and TRBJ2-7; D is possibly TRBD1 or TRBD2 (5 bases each). Between the trimmed V and J ends, which lost 5 bases and 6 bases, there was a span of 14 bases. CDR1 is SEHNR and CDR2 is FQNEAQ in the germline V gene (reference sequence). The CDR3 sequence is 13 residues long. The CDR3 sequence: CASSPPGALEQYF. For the CDR3, the DNA is TGTGCCAGCAGCCCACCCGGGGCCCTCGAGCAGTACTTC.

In the case of this clone: The sample holds other DNA sequences that translate to the same CDR3. The chain recombines TRBV27 with TRBJ2-1; no definite D call. In germline, CDR1 is MNHEY, CDR2 SMNVEV (reference sequence). Deletions cut 6 bases from V and 1 base from J, with 4 bases between. CDR3 length: 12 residues. This chain's CDR3 is CASRGSYNEQFF. The CDR3 DNA sequence: TGTGCCAGCAGGGGGTCCTACAATGAGCAGTTCTTC.

V and J are TRBV10-1 and TRBJ2-3; 9 bases line up with TRBD2. Looked up from germline, CDR1 is WNHNN and CDR2 is SYGVQD (reference sequence). This CDR3 has 18 amino acids. With 0 bases clipped from V and 1 base from J, the junction kept 8 bases outside the gene matches. CDR3 sequence (DNA): TGCGCCAGCAGTGAGTCCAGCGGGAGGACTCTTCGCACAGATACGCAGTATTTT. This codes for CASSESSGRTLRTDTQYF.

V is TRBV5-1 and J is TRBJ2-1, with D perhaps TRBD1 (6 bases). This CDR3 region has 16 residues. Germline-derived CDR1 and CDR2 are SGHRS and YFSETQ. V shed 4 bases and J shed 2 bases, with 16 bases lying between them. CDR3 region: CASSRTRGAPYNEQFF. The DNA for the CDR3 is TGCGCCAGCAGCCGGACCAGGGGAGCACCCTACAATGAGCAGTTCTTC.

The chain has TRBV5-4 and TRBJ1-1; 8 bases are shared with TRBD1. V trimming: 5 bases; J trimming: 2 bases; junction bases outside the gene matches: 11. Germline V gives CDR1 SGHNT, CDR2 YYREEE (reference sequence). CDR3 length: 16 residues. The CDR3 DNA follows: TGTGCCAGCAGTTCGGACAGGGACCTAACAAACACTGAAGCTTTCTTT. This translates into CASSSDRDLTNTEAFF. Combining the CDR3 with reference TRBV5-4 and TRBJ1-1 gives the whole variable domain ETGVTQSPTHLIKTRGQQVTLRCSSQSGHNTVSWYQQALGQGPQFIFQYYREEENGRGNFPPRFSGLQFPNYSSELNVNALELDDSALYLCASSSDRDLTNTEAFFGQGTRLTVV.

The CDR3: CASSLSGEKEKLFF. DNA for the CDR3: TGTGCCAGCAGTTTATCGGGGGAAAAAGAAAAACTGTTTTTT. The chain combines TRBV27 with TRBJ1-4; TRBD1 is a possible D gene (5 bases). V lost 0 bases, J lost 8 bases, and 10 bases lay in between. Germline-derived CDR1 and CDR2 are MNHEY and SMNVEV (reference sequence). The CDR3 contains 14 residues.

On this clone: At the DNA level, this CDR3 is encoded by other sequences in the same sample as well. V is TRBV27 and J is TRBJ2-3, with D hard to call. Germline lookup yields CDR1 MNHEY and CDR2 SMNVEV (reference sequence). V lost 2 bases and J lost 0, with 3 bases in between. The length of the CDR3 is 13 residues. CDR3 loop: CASSLPSTDTQYF. DNA of the CDR3: TGTGCCAGCAGTTTACCAAGCACAGATACGCAGTATTTT.

The chain has TRBV2 and TRBJ2-7; 7 bases line up with TRBD1. The trim removed 8 bases at V and 3 bases at J, leaving 10 bases unmatched. CDR1 SNHLY and CDR2 FYNNEI come from the germline V gene. The length of the CDR3 is 14 residues. The CDR3 DNA sequence: TGTGCCAGCGTCCCAGGGGGACCCCTCTACGAGCAGTACTTC. It codes for CASVPGGPLYEQYF. The variable domain in full, completed from reference TRBV2 and TRBJ2-7, reads EPEVTQTPSHQVTQMGQEVILRCVPISNHLYFYWYRQILGQKVEFLVSFYNNEISEKSEIFDDQFSVERPDGSNFTLKIRSTKLEDSAMYFCASVPGGPLYEQYFGPGTRLTVT.

On this clone itself: The sample contains more than one DNA sequence encoding this CDR3. The rearrangement joins TRBV28 to TRBJ2-7; possible D gene TRBD1, 5 bases. V dropped 7 bases and J dropped 3 bases, with 7 bases sitting between them. This CDR3 spans 11 amino acids. Germline values: CDR1 MDHEN, CDR2 SYDVKM. The CDR3 nucleotides read TGTGCCAGCACCGACAGCTACGAGCAGTACTTC. Translating it yields CASTDSYEQYF.

V and J are TRBV7-6 and TRBJ2-1; 13 nucleotides line up with TRBD2. Germline V gives CDR1 SGHVS, CDR2 FNYEAQ. This CDR3 has 20 amino acids. V lost 0 bases, J lost 5 bases, and 13 bases stayed unmatched. DNA for the CDR3: TGTGCCAGCAGCTTAGCGCGGGTGTTACTAGCGGGAGGGATACACAATGAGCAGTTCTTC. It translates to CASSLARVLLAGGIHNEQFF.

The genes are TRBV27 and TRBJ2-1; D is possibly TRBD2 (5 bases). The CDR3 loop spans 13 amino acids. The V end lost 8 bases, the J end lost 7 bases, and 15 bases lay between the germline ends. Looked up from germline, CDR1 is MNHEY and CDR2 is SMNVEV (reference sequence). DNA of the CDR3: TGTGCCAGCGCACTCGGAGGTGGAAATGAGCAGTTCTTC. Its protein product is CASALGGGNEQFF.

The rearrangement links TRBV25-1 to TRBJ2-7; the D is unclear. The CDR3 runs to 13 residues. CDR1 and CDR2 (germline): MGHDK, SYGVNS. Trimming removed 0 bases at V and 9 bases at J, with 12 bases between. CDR3 DNA sequence: TGTGCCAGCAGTGAATATCCCGCCACGGGGCAGTACTTC. Its translation is CASSEYPATGQYF.

This chain links TRBV7-9 with TRBJ2-7; 7 positions agree with TRBD1. The germline V gene has CDR1 SEHNR and CDR2 FQNEAQ (reference sequence). CDR3 length: 16 residues. The V gene end was trimmed by 3 bases and the J gene end by 3 bases; junction bases not matched to a gene: 11. The CDR3: CASSLPQGPSIYEQYF. CDR3 in DNA: TGTGCCAGCAGCTTGCCACAGGGGCCGAGCATCTACGAGCAGTACTTC.

This rearrangement joins TRBV6-1 to TRBJ1-1; D gene ambiguous. The CDR3 extends over 14 amino acids. CDR1 is MNHNS and CDR2 is SASEGT in the germline V gene. V was shortened by 6 bases and J by 6 bases, with 17 bases between the two germline ends. The DNA for the CDR3 is TGTGCCAGCAGGTCGAGCCTGGGCGTCCCTGAAGCTTTCTTT. Its translation is CASRSSLGVPEAFF.

The CDR3: CASSEWRQGYYEQFF. The CDR3 bases are TGTGCCAGCAGTGAGTGGAGACAGGGGTACTATGAGCAGTTCTTC. The chain is built from TRBV2 and TRBJ2-1; 8 bases are a match to TRBD1. The CDR3 sequence is 15 residues long. Germline-derived CDR1 and CDR2 are SNHLY and FYNNEI. Trimming removed 3 bases from V and 8 bases from J; junction bases left unmatched: 9.

The chain is built from TRBV9 and TRBJ2-5, with 11 positions matching TRBD2. J lost 5 bases, V lost 0 bases, and 9 bases had no gene match. Germline V gives CDR1 SGDLS, CDR2 YYNGEE. CDR3 length: 17 residues. The CDR3 region is CASSVGLAGGVRETQYF. Written as DNA, the CDR3 is TGTGCCAGCAGCGTAGGATTAGCGGGAGGGGTCAGGGAGACCCAGTACTTC.

CDR3 region: CASSATGAYNEQFF. The CDR3 bases are TGTGCCAGCAGTGCTACAGGGGCCTACAATGAGCAGTTCTTC. This chain links TRBV27 with TRBJ2-1; 7 positions agree with TRBD1. This CDR3 region has 14 residues. Looked up from germline, CDR1 is MNHEY and CDR2 is SMNVEV (reference sequence). Germline trimming cut 5 bases from V and 2 bases from J; bases unmatched to any gene: 3.

The chain links TRBV10-1 to TRBJ1-3; 7 bases fit TRBD1. V lost 4 bases, J lost 3 bases, and 3 bases stayed unmatched. The CDR3 spans 14 residues. Per germline, CDR1 WNHNN and CDR2 SYGVQD (reference sequence). The CDR3 here is CASSAGTDGNTIYF. CDR3 nucleotides: TGCGCCAGCAGTGCCGGGACAGATGGAAACACCATATATTTT.

The chain is built from TRBV25-1 and TRBJ2-7, with TRBD2 identical over 9 bases. Trimming cost V 4 bases and J 4 bases; bases outside gene matches: 8. The CDR3 totals 15 residues. Per germline, CDR1 MGHDK and CDR2 SYGVNS. This CDR3 reads CASSGTGTSRYEQYF. The CDR3 region has the DNA TGTGCCAGCAGTGGAACCGGGACTAGCAGATACGAGCAGTACTTC.

This chain connects TRBV6-6 to TRBJ2-7, with D possibly TRBD2 on 6 matching bases. Germline V gives CDR1 MNHNY, CDR2 SVGAGI (reference sequence). Trimming removed 5 bases from V and 1 base from J, with 18 bases in between. This CDR3 region has 16 residues. The CDR3 here is CASSPYGAGRSYEQYF. CDR3 coding DNA: TGTGCCAGCAGTCCCTACGGCGCGGGAAGGTCCTACGAGCAGTACTTC.

The chain has TRBV29-1 and TRBJ2-1; 9 nucleotides match TRBD1. CDR1 and CDR2 from the germline V gene are SQVTM and ANQGSEA. After removal of 4 bases from V and 2 bases from J, the junction contained 3 bases not matched to a gene. The CDR3 is made up of 14 amino acids. This chain's CDR3 is CSVGRQGAYNEQFF. In DNA form, the CDR3 reads TGCAGCGTTGGAAGACAGGGGGCCTACAATGAGCAGTTCTTC.